Shown below are 30 T cell receptor beta chains from a single sample sequenced in a study of blood T cell repertoires in COVID-19. Using immunoSEQ multiplex PCR, the repertoire was profiled, and TCRdb retains in-frame clones only, with some absent. Here the sample spans some 130,000 clones, more than 90% being singletons. The source material was peripheral blood. Receptors were obtained from a man over 45 with active COVID-19.

The chain combines TRBV5-8 with TRBJ2-1; 8 nucleotides agree with TRBD2. The CDR3 covers 15 residues. V was pared by 0 bases and J by 4 bases, with 3 bases of the junction left unmatched. Germline assignment: CDR1 SGHTS and CDR2 YDEGEE. CDR3 sequence (DNA): TGTGCCAGCAGCTTGGAACGGGGGGGTTACAATGAGCAGTTCTTC. Protein sequence: CASSLERGGYNEQFF.

The chain links TRBV3-1 (or the pseudogene TRBV3-2) to TRBJ1-2; 11 bases are shared with TRBD1. With V trimmed by 8 bases and J by 7 bases, 6 bases remained unmatched. Germline CDR1 reads LGHDT; CDR2 reads YNNKEL (reference sequence). The CDR3 consists of 13 residues. Here the CDR3 reads CASGGQGAGGYTF. The CDR3, as DNA: TGTGCCAGCGGAGGACAGGGGGCGGGTGGCTACACCTTC.

This chain uses TRBV15 with TRBJ2-1; 7 bases agree with TRBD2. CDR1 and CDR2 from the germline V gene are LNHNV and YYDKDF (reference sequence). This CDR3 is 14 amino acids long. With V trimmed by 3 bases and J by 7 bases, 6 bases remained unmatched. CDR3 in DNA: TGTGCCACCAGCAGCGCGGGAGCGCGGAATGAGCAGTTCTTC. Its translation is CATSSAGARNEQFF.

The gene calls are TRBV7-8 and TRBJ1-1, with 7 positions matching TRBD1. V lost 4 bases and J lost 1; bases outside the gene matches: 9. CDR1 SGHVS and CDR2 FQNEAQ come from the germline V gene. This CDR3 has 16 amino acids. The CDR3 is CASSSNFGQANTEAFF. CDR3 in DNA: TGTGCCAGCAGCTCGAACTTTGGACAGGCGAACACTGAAGCTTTCTTT. Filled out from reference TRBV7-8 and TRBJ1-1, the complete variable domain reads GAGVSQSPRYKVAKRGQDVALRCDPISGHVSLFWYQQALGQGPEFLTYFQNEAQLDKSGLPSDRFFAERPEGSVSTLKIQRTQQEDSAVYLCASSSNFGQANTEAFFGQGTRLTVV.

This clone was seen only once. The chain couples TRBV7-3 to TRBJ2-1; 10 bases match TRBD1. Germline V gene lookup returns CDR1 SGHTA and CDR2 FQGTGA. V trimming: 5 bases; J trimming: 6 bases; junction bases outside the gene matches: 7. The CDR3 extends over 15 amino acids. DNA for the CDR3: TGTGCCAGCAGCCTAGGGACAGGGGCTCTCAATGAGCAGTTCTTC. Translating gives CASSLGTGALNEQFF.

This rearrangement joins TRBV28 to TRBJ2-7; TRBD1 might be the D (6 bases). The CDR3 is 14 amino acids. V shed 5 bases and J shed 3 bases, with 14 bases lying between them. Germline V lookup: CDR1 MDHEN, CDR2 SYDVKM. The CDR3 here is CASSPGQLYYEQYV. The CDR3 DNA reads as TGTGCCAGCAGTCCTGGACAGTTATACTACGAGCAGTACGTC.

This chain joins TRBV12-2 and TRBJ2-3; the table's D call, TRBD2, has no DNA check behind it. TRBV12-2 is a known pseudogene. CDR3 length: 21 amino acids. The CDR3 here is CASRLAMASAIPAVGTDTQYF. CDR3 DNA: TGTGCAAGTCGCTTAGCGATGGCTAGCGCAATACCCGCTGTCGGCACAGATACGCAGTATTTT.

The chain couples TRBV4-1 to TRBJ1-3; D gene uncertain. Between the trimmed V and J ends, which lost 4 bases and 0 bases, there was a span of 10 bases. The V gene's germline CDR1 is MGHRA and CDR2 YSYEKL. This CDR3 contains 15 residues. DNA of the CDR3: TGCGCCAGCAGCCTGCTTTATAGCTCTGGAAACACCATATATTTT. It encodes CASSLLYSSGNTIYF.

The chain uses TRBV11-2 and TRBJ1-1, with a tentative D call TRBD1 (5 bases). The germline gives CDR1 SGHAT, CDR2 FQNNGV. The CDR3 sequence is 15 residues long. V lost 5 bases to trimming and J lost 10 bases, with 23 bases between them. Here the CDR3 DNA reads TGTGCCAGCAGCACTACCTTTGGGGCGGCTAAGGGAGCTTTCTTT. Translation: CASSTTFGAAKGAFF.

In DNA, the CDR3 is TGTGCCAGCAGGAGGGAGGGGGGGTACAATGAGCAGTTCTTC. Translating it yields CASRREGGYNEQFF. The chain uses TRBV2 and TRBJ2-1; D is perhaps TRBD2 (7 bases). V lost 6 bases and J lost 4, with 13 bases in between. CDR1 and CDR2 from the germline V gene are SNHLY and FYNNEI. The CDR3 totals 14 residues. Together with reference TRBV2 and TRBJ2-1, the CDR3 gives the full variable domain: EPEVTQTPSHQVTQMGQEVILRCVPISNHLYFYWYRQILGQKVEFLVSFYNNEISEKSEIFDDQFSVERPDGSNFTLKIRSTKLEDSAMYFCASRREGGYNEQFFGPGTRLTVL.

This chain connects TRBV18 to TRBJ2-5; tentative D call: TRBD1 (6 bases). Trimming removed 4 bases at V and 5 bases at J, with 17 bases between. The CDR3 is 15 residues long. In germline, CDR1 is KGHSH, CDR2 LQKENI. CDR3 sequence reads: CASSQQGPLRETQYF. The CDR3 coding sequence is TGTGCCAGCTCACAACAGGGACCCCTGAGGGAGACCCAGTACTTC.

This chain uses TRBV5-1 with TRBJ2-3; 9 nucleotides match TRBD2. Germline trimming cut 1 base from V and 4 bases from J; bases unmatched to any gene: 4. Per the germline V gene, CDR1 is SGHRS and CDR2 is YFSETQ. CDR3 length: 15 residues. This CDR3 reads CASSLSGGRADTQYF. The CDR3 nucleotides read TGCGCCAGCAGCTTGAGCGGGGGGCGGGCAGATACGCAGTATTTT.

This sequence joins TRBV2 and TRBJ2-3; D perhaps matches TRBD1 (6 bases). Trimming shortened V by 6 bases and J by 2 bases, and 15 bases separated the two germline ends. The CDR3 spans 15 residues. Per germline, CDR1 SNHLY and CDR2 FYNNEI. CDR3 sequence (DNA): TGTGCCAGCAGCGATCCTCAGGGGTCCACAGATACGCAGTATTTT. Its protein is CASSDPQGSTDTQYF.

The V and J genes are TRBV5-1 and TRBJ2-6; D not certain. Germline-derived CDR1 and CDR2 are SGHRS and YFSETQ. Trimming took off 2 bases at V and 0 bases at J, with 9 bases between the two ends. The CDR3 has 16 amino acids. For the CDR3, the DNA is TGCGCCAGCAGCTTTAACCCTAGCTCTGGGGCCAACGTCCTGACTTTC. It is translated as CASSFNPSSGANVLTF.

The table lists this clone with a count of one. The chain employs TRBV7-2 and TRBJ1-2; D is unclear. The CDR3 loop spans 16 amino acids. Trimming stripped 4 bases from V and 0 bases from J, with 15 bases between. Germline values: CDR1 SGHTA, CDR2 FQGNSA. The CDR3, as DNA: TGTGCCAGCAGCTCCGCCGGCCAGCGAGCTAACTATGGCTACACCTTC. Residues: CASSSAGQRANYGYTF. The full variable domain, in which reference TRBV7-2 and TRBJ1-2 provide the parts outside the CDR3, is GAGVSQSPSNKVTEKGKDVELRCDPISGHTALYWYRQSLGQGLEFLIYFQGNSAPDKSGLPSDRFSAERTGGSVSTLTIQRTQQEDSAVYLCASSSAGQRANYGYTFGSGTRLTVV.

The rearrangement uses TRBV7-9 and TRBJ2-5; TRBD1 aligns across 10 bases. Germline V lookup: CDR1 SEHNR, CDR2 FQNEAQ (reference sequence). This CDR3 contains 16 residues. The V gene end was trimmed by 5 bases and the J gene end by 5 bases; junction bases not matched to a gene: 11. The CDR3 protein is CASSPLGQGTGETQYF. CDR3 in DNA: TGTGCCAGCAGCCCCCTGGGACAGGGGACGGGGGAGACCCAGTACTTC.

J is TRBJ1-2 and V is TRBV5-6; D is unclear. CDR3 size: 16 residues. Trimming took off 0 bases at V and 7 bases at J, with 19 bases between the two ends. The germline V gene encodes CDR1 SGHDT and CDR2 YYEEEE. CDR3 DNA: TGTGCCAGCAGCTTGGCCTTGGCTAGCGGGGTTGCTGGCTACACCTTC. Protein sequence: CASSLALASGVAGYTF.

A remark on this clone: The junction departs from the called germline gene at one end, perhaps through a read error. The chain couples TRBV12-3 or TRBV12-4 to TRBJ1-1; TRBD1 might be the D (5 bases). The CDR3 extends over 13 amino acids. CDR3 region: CASSSANRLGAEF. The CDR3 DNA reads as TGTGCCAGCAGTTCCGCCAACAGGCTAGGGGCCGAATTC.

The chain recombines TRBV6-5 with TRBJ1-2, with D possibly matching TRBD1 (5 bases). This CDR3 region has 14 residues. Germline CDR1 reads MNHEY; CDR2 reads SVGAGI. V was clipped by 8 bases and J by 3 bases, with 16 bases between them. The CDR3 DNA follows: TGTGCCAGCTTCTCTTGGGGCGGACACTATGGCTACACCTTC. Protein: CASFSWGGHYGYTF.

The chain joins TRBV9 to TRBJ2-1; 10 positions agree with TRBD2. The ends lost 3 bases at V and 7 bases at J; junction bases unmatched: 7. Germline V CDR1 and CDR2: SGDLS, YYNGEE. The CDR3 runs 15 residues. The CDR3 DNA is TGTGCCAGCAGCGGGTCTAGCGGGAGAATGAATGAGCAGTTCTTC. Encoded protein: CASSGSSGRMNEQFF.

This rearrangement joins TRBV18 to TRBJ1-5; TRBD1 is a possible D gene (5 bases). Germline V gene lookup returns CDR1 KGHSH and CDR2 LQKENI. Trimming removed 6 bases from V and 1 base from J, with 13 bases in between. The CDR3 extends over 15 amino acids. The CDR3 protein is CASSGGAGSNQPQHF. In DNA form, the CDR3 reads TGTGCCAGCTCTGGAGGGGCAGGGAGCAATCAGCCCCAGCATTTT.

This chain joins TRBV7-9 and TRBJ1-6, with D possibly TRBD1 on 5 matching bases. CDR3 length: 16 amino acids. V gave up 7 bases and J gave up 0 bases, with 13 bases separating them. Germline V CDR1 and CDR2: SEHNR, FQNEAQ (reference sequence). The CDR3 loop is CASMLQGNSYNSPLHF. CDR3 coding DNA: TGTGCCAGCATGCTTCAGGGAAACTCCTATAATTCACCCCTCCACTTT.

The V call is TRBV12-5, the J call TRBJ2-3; 8 nucleotides align to TRBD2. Germline CDR1 LGHNT, CDR2 FRNRAP. The CDR3 has 17 residues. The V and J ends lost 7 bases and 0 bases, in that order; junction bases with no gene match: 12. CDR3 amino acids: CASDDGAGGISTDTQYF. CDR3 nucleotides: TGTGCTAGTGACGATGGGGCGGGGGGAATTAGCACAGATACGCAGTATTTT. Variable domain in full (rest from reference TRBV12-5 and TRBJ2-3): DARVTQTPRHKVTEMGQEVTMRCQPILGHNTVFWYRQTMMQGLELLAYFRNRAPLDDSGMPKDRFSAEMPDATLATLKIQPSEPRDSAVYFCASDDGAGGISTDTQYFGPGTRLTVL.

The chain recombines TRBV2 with TRBJ2-3; maybe TRBD2 (6 bases). The length of the CDR3 is 13 residues. Per the germline V gene, CDR1 is SNHLY and CDR2 is FYNNEI. The V gene lost 7 bases and the J gene lost 6 bases, with 14 bases spanning the gap. Here the CDR3 reads CASNLDGGDTQYF. The DNA of the CDR3 is TGTGCCAGCAATTTAGATGGGGGGGATACGCAGTATTTT. Based on the CDR3 plus reference TRBV2 and TRBJ2-3, the full variable domain is EPEVTQTPSHQVTQMGQEVILRCVPISNHLYFYWYRQILGQKVEFLVSFYNNEISEKSEIFDDQFSVERPDGSNFTLKIRSTKLEDSAMYFCASNLDGGDTQYFGPGTRLTVL.

The chain is built from TRBV5-8 and TRBJ2-1; 7 bases fit TRBD1. The V and J ends lost 2 bases and 4 bases, in that order; junction bases with no gene match: 6. There are 15 residues in the CDR3. CDR1 is SGHTS, CDR2 YDEGEE, per germline. Here the CDR3 DNA reads TGTGCCAGCAGCTTAAGGGGGCAGGTATACAATGAGCAGTTCTTC. Translated: CASSLRGQVYNEQFF.

In this sample, this clone turned up many times. The V call is TRBV5-1, the J call TRBJ2-3; TRBD2 aligns across 8 bases. This CDR3 region has 13 residues. Germline values: CDR1 SGHRS, CDR2 YFSETQ. V lost 7 bases and J lost 4; bases outside the gene matches: 5. This chain's CDR3 is CASRGGPSDTQYF. The DNA for the CDR3 is TGCGCCAGCCGCGGGGGGCCCTCAGATACGCAGTATTTT.

This clone was recorded once. The chain employs TRBV6-5 and TRBJ2-3; 12 positions agree with TRBD2. CDR3 length: 14 residues. Germline V lookup: CDR1 MNHEY, CDR2 SVGAGI. The trim removed 10 bases at V and 4 bases at J, leaving 6 bases unmatched. CDR3 nucleotide sequence: TGTGCCATCACCCTAGCGGGGGGGCCAGATACGCAGTATTTT. It encodes CAITLAGGPDTQYF.

This clone turned up a few times. Compared with germline, one end of the junction differs, possibly owing to a read error. The chain is built from TRBV7-6 and TRBJ2-7, with 8 bases matching TRBD1. From germline, CDR1 is SGHVS and CDR2 FNYEAQ. CDR3 size: 16 residues. The CDR3 here is CASTLRVGTGQDEQYF. CDR3 sequence (DNA): TGTGCCAGCACCTTAAGGGTCGGGACAGGCCAGGACGAGCAGTACTTC.

The CDR3 spells CASSSGGGAGSRYV. Written as DNA, the CDR3 is TGTGCCAGCAGCTCCGGAGGCGGGGCGGGGAGCAGGTACGTC. The V gene is TRBV7-8, the J gene TRBJ2-7; D is perhaps TRBD2 (6 bases). CDR1 SGHVS and CDR2 FQNEAQ come from the germline V gene. V was shortened by 4 bases and J by 12 bases, with 22 bases between the two germline ends. The CDR3 sequence is 14 residues long.

The chain has TRBV7-9 and TRBJ2-5; 11 bases align to TRBD2. Germline CDR1 SEHNR, CDR2 FQNEAQ (reference sequence). V shed 6 bases, J shed 2 bases, and the junction held 8 bases outside the gene matches. The CDR3 runs 16 residues. The CDR3 sequence is CASSPNSGGGQETQYF. The CDR3 DNA follows: TGTGCCAGCAGTCCTAATAGCGGGGGGGGTCAAGAGACCCAGTACTTC.